One sample yielded the 20 T cell receptor beta chains listed below, sequenced in a study of siplizumab effects on memory and regulatory T cells. The method was immunoSEQ multiplex PCR; TCRdb's version includes in-frame clones alone and lacks a portion of them. The data contain around 110,000 clones, 90% to 95% of them seen just once; the ten biggest clones take up around 1.5%. Sequenced input: non-Treg CD4+ T cells sorted from blood. The receptors originated from a human donor in good health.

This clone occurred once. The chain combines TRBV7-2 with TRBJ2-5; TRBD2 might be the D (5 bases). Per germline, CDR1 SGHTA and CDR2 FQGNSA. The CDR3 contains 14 residues. V gave up 6 bases and J gave up 4 bases, with 15 bases separating them. This CDR3 is CASSPGLAAETQYF. As DNA, the CDR3 is TGTGCCAGCAGTCCCGGACTGGCCGCAGAGACCCAGTACTTC.

The rearrangement joins TRBV27 to TRBJ2-1; D not resolved. Germline CDR1 and CDR2: MNHEY and SMNVEV (reference sequence). The V and J ends lost 4 bases and 9 bases respectively, with 7 bases between them. The CDR3 runs to 11 residues. CDR3 sequence: CASSSKGEQFF. The CDR3 nucleotides are TGTGCCAGCAGTTCGAAGGGTGAGCAGTTCTTC.

The V and J genes are TRBV6-1 and TRBJ2-7, with D possibly TRBD2 on 6 matching bases. In germline, CDR1 is MNHNS, CDR2 SASEGT. The CDR3 is 15 amino acids. Trimming took off 3 bases at V and 4 bases at J, with 16 bases between the two ends. The CDR3 DNA reads as TGTGCCAGCAGTGATGGAGGGGCGCAGTCTTACGAGCAGTACTTC. Amino acid sequence: CASSDGGAQSYEQYF.

The rearrangement uses TRBV5-4 and TRBJ2-7, with D uncertain. V dropped 3 bases and J dropped 3 bases, with 16 bases sitting between them. CDR1 and CDR2 (germline): SGHNT, YYREEE (reference sequence). The CDR3 loop spans 15 amino acids. CDR3 region: CASSSSSPRIYEQYF. CDR3 DNA: TGTGCCAGCAGCTCCTCGAGCCCAAGGATCTACGAGCAGTACTTC.

This chain links TRBV6-1 with TRBJ1-5; possible D gene TRBD1, 5 bases. Per the germline V gene, CDR1 is MNHNS and CDR2 is SASEGT. The V end was cut by 10 bases, the J end by 0 bases, with 13 bases between. CDR3 length equals 14 residues. The CDR3 DNA sequence: TGTGCCAACTTGACAGCTTATAGCAATCAGCCCCAGCATTTT. This codes for CANLTAYSNQPQHF.

The chain employs TRBV27 and TRBJ1-1; TRBD1 is a possible D gene (5 bases). The CDR3 totals 11 residues. The V and J ends lost 6 bases and 5 bases respectively, with 7 bases between them. From germline, CDR1 is MNHEY and CDR2 SMNVEV (reference sequence). In nucleotides, the CDR3 is TGTGCCAGCAGAAGGGGAACTGAAGCTTTCTTT. Protein sequence: CASRRGTEAFF.

The CDR3 coding sequence is TGTGCCAGCAGCGCAGAGCGGGGGCAAGAGACCCAGTACTTC. The encoded protein is CASSAERGQETQYF. The rearrangement joins TRBV5-8 to TRBJ2-5; 8 nucleotides match TRBD2. V shed 4 bases and J 2 bases; nucleotides not matched to a gene: 4. Looked up from germline, CDR1 is SGHTS and CDR2 is YDEGEE. The CDR3 runs 14 residues.

The V call is TRBV5-8, the J call TRBJ1-1; D is unclear. This CDR3 spans 11 amino acids. The V end lost 3 bases, the J end lost 13 bases, and 13 bases lay between the germline ends. CDR1 and CDR2 from the germline V gene are SGHTS and YDEGEE. CDR3 in amino acids: CASSSGYTGFF. Written as DNA, the CDR3 is TGTGCCAGCAGCTCCGGATATACGGGTTTCTTT.

This chain joins TRBV19 and TRBJ2-1; possible D gene TRBD2, 7 bases. V was pared by 6 bases and J by 4 bases, with 10 bases between. Germline V gives CDR1 LNHDA, CDR2 SQIVND (reference sequence). The CDR3 consists of 13 residues. The CDR3 region has the DNA TGTGCCAGTAGCGGGGGGCCTTACAATGAGCAGTTCTTC. Translated, it gives CASSGGPYNEQFF.

This sequence joins TRBV19 and TRBJ1-3, with 7 bases identical to TRBD1. Germline assignment: CDR1 LNHDA and CDR2 SQIVND (reference sequence). V was pared by 3 bases and J by 2 bases, with 4 bases of the junction left unmatched. The CDR3 runs to 15 residues. Here the CDR3 reads CASSMVGGAGNTIYF. In DNA form, the CDR3 reads TGTGCCAGTAGTATGGTAGGGGGCGCTGGAAACACCATATATTTT.

V is TRBV9 and J is TRBJ1-2; unclear D gene. The germline gives CDR1 SGDLS, CDR2 YYNGEE. V was pared by 0 bases and J by 3 bases, with 9 bases between. CDR3 length equals 14 residues. The CDR3 is CASSVGSLYYGYTF. CDR3 sequence (DNA): TGTGCCAGCAGCGTAGGGTCACTCTACTATGGCTACACCTTC.

The rearrangement joins TRBV9 to TRBJ2-1; D unclear. Trimming stripped 1 base from V and 8 bases from J, with 16 bases between. From germline, CDR1 is SGDLS and CDR2 YYNGEE. There are 15 residues in the CDR3. The CDR3: CASSVTLSPSDEQFF. For the CDR3, the DNA is TGTGCCAGCAGCGTAACACTAAGTCCCAGCGATGAGCAGTTCTTC.

The chain joins TRBV29-1 to TRBJ1-1; TRBD1 is a possible D gene (5 bases). Germline lookup yields CDR1 SQVTM and CDR2 ANQGSEA. This CDR3 is built from 14 residues. Trimming shortened V by 6 bases and J by 0 bases, and 14 bases separated the two germline ends. The CDR3 coding sequence is TGCAGCGTCGTAGGGGTTCTTATGAACACTGAAGCTTTCTTT. The encoded protein is CSVVGVLMNTEAFF.

The chain uses TRBV25-1 and TRBJ2-7; D uncertain. The CDR3 consists of 14 residues. Trimming left V 3 bases short and J 6 bases short, with 15 bases between. CDR1 and CDR2 (germline): MGHDK, SYGVNS. The CDR3 bases are TGTGCCAGCAGTGATTCCGACTTCCCCGGCGAGCAGTACTTC. This gives the protein CASSDSDFPGEQYF.

The J gene is TRBJ2-1, the V gene TRBV21-1; the table's D call TRBD1 went unverified against the DNA. TRBV21-1 is a pseudogene. The CDR3 totals 17 residues. CDR3 nucleotides: TGTGCCAGCAGCAAAGGGGGCCCAGGTAAGACCTACAATGAGCAGTTCTTC. It specifies CASSKGGPGKTYNEQFF.

The chain recombines TRBV7-8 with TRBJ1-2; 8 bases fit TRBD1. Germline loops: CDR1 SGHVS, CDR2 FQNEAQ. This CDR3 contains 14 residues. After removal of 5 bases from V and 7 bases from J, the junction contained 9 bases not matched to a gene. CDR3 DNA: TGTGCCAGCAGCCCTGGACAGGGTCTGAGTGGCTACACCTTC. Encoded protein: CASSPGQGLSGYTF.

The count of this clone is one. The V gene is TRBV19, the J gene TRBJ1-6; TRBD1 agrees at 7 bases. V was clipped by 5 bases and J by 9 bases; unmatched bases: 13. The CDR3 consists of 16 residues. Germline CDR1 is LNHDA and CDR2 is SQIVND (reference sequence). For the CDR3, the DNA is TGTGCCAGTAGTCAAACCAACAGGGGTCTTGGTTCACCCCTCCACTTT. It translates to CASSQTNRGLGSPLHF.

V and J are TRBV4-1 and TRBJ1-5; D remains unclear. The CDR3 is 14 amino acids. Trimming took 0 bases from V and 7 from J, leaving 10 bases between them. Germline V gene data show CDR1 as MGHRA and CDR2 as YSYEKL. The CDR3 loop is CASSQEARGQPQHF. CDR3 in DNA: TGCGCCAGCAGCCAAGAGGCCAGAGGCCAGCCCCAGCATTTT.

V is TRBV27 and J is TRBJ2-7; 8 bases map to TRBD1. With V trimmed by 1 base and J by 12 bases, 14 bases remained unmatched. CDR3 size: 15 residues. Germline CDR1 and CDR2: MNHEY and SMNVEV (reference sequence). This CDR3 is CASSLYFRDRSTRYF. The CDR3 DNA reads TGTGCCAGCAGTTTATACTTCCGGGACAGGAGCACCCGGTACTTC.

J is TRBJ2-7 and V is TRBV11-3, with D perhaps given as TRBD1 or TRBD2 (6 bases each). Germline V gene data show CDR1 as SGHNT and CDR2 as YENEEA. V was trimmed by 1 base and J by 5 bases, leaving 12 bases between them. The CDR3 is made up of 14 amino acids. CDR3 loop: CASSLAGGINEQYF. The CDR3 DNA is TGTGCCAGCAGCTTAGCCGGGGGCATAAACGAGCAGTACTTC.